This T cell receptor (beta chain) was found in a study of Graves' ophthalmopathy and Graves' hyperthyroidism. Germline CDR1 MGHRA, CDR2 YSYEKL. The J segment lost 2 bases and the V segment lost 1 base, leaving 4 bases of the junction unmatched. The CDR3 sequence is 16 residues long. RNA transcripts were the template, and TCR beta CDR3 regions were amplified from them. An initial RT-PCR round employing HTBI primers preceded a second-round multiplex PCR. TCRdb analysed the multiplex PCR reads with MiXCR anew, one entry per CDR3 protein. The data contain 200,000 to 300,000 distinct CDR3 sequences, 45% of them seen just once; the ten biggest clones take up roughly half.

Material for sequencing was peripheral blood. This TCR derives from an adult man with Graves' ophthalmopathy. The chain employs TRBV4-1 and TRBJ2-2; 7 nucleotides match TRBD2. DNA for the CDR3: TGCGCCAGCAGCCAAGGGGCTAGCGGTAACACCGGGGAGCTGTTTTTT. This gives the protein CASSQGASGNTGELFF.